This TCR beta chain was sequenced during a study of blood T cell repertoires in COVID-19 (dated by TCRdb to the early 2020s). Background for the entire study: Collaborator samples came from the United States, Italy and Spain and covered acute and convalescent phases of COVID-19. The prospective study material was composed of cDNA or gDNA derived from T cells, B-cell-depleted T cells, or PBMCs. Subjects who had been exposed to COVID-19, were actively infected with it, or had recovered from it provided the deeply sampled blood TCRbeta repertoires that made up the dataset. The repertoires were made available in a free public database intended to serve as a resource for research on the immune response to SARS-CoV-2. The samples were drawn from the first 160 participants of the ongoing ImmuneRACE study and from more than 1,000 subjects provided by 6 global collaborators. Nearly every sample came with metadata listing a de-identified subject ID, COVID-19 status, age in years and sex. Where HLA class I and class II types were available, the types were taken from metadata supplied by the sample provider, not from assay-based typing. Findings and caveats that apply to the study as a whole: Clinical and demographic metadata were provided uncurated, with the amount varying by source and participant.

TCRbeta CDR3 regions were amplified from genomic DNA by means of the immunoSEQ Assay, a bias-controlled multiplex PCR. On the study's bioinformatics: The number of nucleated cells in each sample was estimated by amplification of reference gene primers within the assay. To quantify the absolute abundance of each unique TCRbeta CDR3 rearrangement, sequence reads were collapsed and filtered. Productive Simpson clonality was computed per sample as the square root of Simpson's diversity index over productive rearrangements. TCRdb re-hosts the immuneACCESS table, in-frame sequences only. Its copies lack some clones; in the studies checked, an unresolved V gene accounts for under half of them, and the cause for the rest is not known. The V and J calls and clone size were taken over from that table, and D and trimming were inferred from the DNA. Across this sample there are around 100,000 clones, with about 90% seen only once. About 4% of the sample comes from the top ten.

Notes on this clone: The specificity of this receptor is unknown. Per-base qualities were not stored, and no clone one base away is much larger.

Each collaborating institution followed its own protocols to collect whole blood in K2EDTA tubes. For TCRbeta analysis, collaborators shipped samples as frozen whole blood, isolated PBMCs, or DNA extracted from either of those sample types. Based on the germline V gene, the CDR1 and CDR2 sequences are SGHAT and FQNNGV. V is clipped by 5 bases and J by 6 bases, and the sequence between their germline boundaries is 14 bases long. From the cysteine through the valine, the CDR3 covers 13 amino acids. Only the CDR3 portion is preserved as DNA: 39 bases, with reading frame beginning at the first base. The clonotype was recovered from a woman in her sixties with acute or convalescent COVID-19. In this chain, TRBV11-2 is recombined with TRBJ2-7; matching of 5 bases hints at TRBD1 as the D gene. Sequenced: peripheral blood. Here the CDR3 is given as CASSHLGQIEQYV. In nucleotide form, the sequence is TGTGCCAGCAGCCACCTGGGGCAGATCGAGCAGTACGTC.